Below, 32 T cell receptor beta chains from the same sample are listed, as sequenced in a study of glioma-infiltrating T cells after dendritic cell vaccination. As for time point: after dendritic cell vaccination, including at tumor progression/relapse. Data came from immunoSEQ multiplex PCR; TCRdb stores just in-frame clones and leaves some out. The profile shows 70,000 to 90,000 clones, 83% of them singletons. The sample in question was blood, obtained after dendritic cell vaccination. Receptors were obtained from a human donor with glioblastoma.

This rearrangement joins TRBV6-5 to TRBJ2-1, with D maybe TRBD1 (6 bases). Trimming took 8 bases from V and 8 from J, leaving 19 bases between them. The CDR3 loop spans 14 amino acids. Germline V gives CDR1 MNHEY, CDR2 SVGAGI. CDR3: CASAKLTGPDEQFF. CDR3 DNA: TGTGCCAGCGCAAAATTAACAGGGCCTGATGAGCAGTTCTTC.

In its sample, this clone was seen a few times. J is TRBJ1-2 and V is TRBV7-9; 7 bases match TRBD1. The V gene's germline CDR1 is SEHNR and CDR2 FQNEAQ (reference sequence). CDR3 length equals 14 residues. V dropped 1 base and J dropped 3; count of bases not matched to a gene: 2. Here the CDR3 DNA reads TGTGCCAGCAGCTTAGTTACAGGGGACTATGGCTACACCTTC. It is translated as CASSLVTGDYGYTF.

V gene TRBV19 combines with J gene TRBJ2-2; D not certain. Germline values: CDR1 LNHDA, CDR2 SQIVND (reference sequence). The CDR3 spans 16 residues. The V end was cut by 3 bases, the J end by 0 bases, with 11 bases between. CDR3 sequence: CASSMGGRSNTGELFF. The CDR3 bases are TGTGCCAGTAGTATGGGTGGGCGATCGAACACCGGGGAGCTGTTTTTT.

V usage is TRBV30 and J usage is TRBJ1-2; D is possibly TRBD1 (5 bases). The CDR3 is 12 residues long. Germline V gene data show CDR1 as GTSNPN and CDR2 as SVGIG (reference sequence). The V end lost 4 bases, the J end lost 8 bases, and 14 bases lay between the germline ends. This CDR3 is CAWTLSKGGYTF. CDR3 DNA: TGTGCCTGGACCCTTTCAAAGGGGGGCTACACCTTC.

This clone has only one observation. The rearrangement links TRBV9 to TRBJ1-6, with D perhaps TRBD1 (6 bases). The CDR3 is made up of 15 amino acids. Germline V gene sequence: CDR1 SGDLS, CDR2 YYNGEE. Trimming shortened V by 0 bases and J by 10 bases, and 14 bases separated the two germline ends. For the CDR3, the DNA is TGTGCCAGCAGCGTAGAACAGGGCGTGGGGTCACCCCTCCACTTT. Amino acids: CASSVEQGVGSPLHF.

Only a few counts were recorded for this clone. This chain connects TRBV7-9 to TRBJ2-2, with D unclear. V shed 1 base and J shed 1 base, with 7 bases lying between them. CDR3 length: 15 amino acids. Germline values: CDR1 SEHNR, CDR2 FQNEAQ (reference sequence). The CDR3 sequence: CASSLVSQNTGELFF. The DNA of the CDR3 is TGTGCCAGCAGCTTAGTCTCACAGAACACCGGGGAGCTGTTTTTT.

The chain combines TRBV6-5 with TRBJ1-2, with a weak D call TRBD1 (5 bases). CDR1 is MNHEY and CDR2 is SVGAGI in the germline V gene. The CDR3 covers 14 residues. Trimming took 5 bases from V and 2 from J, leaving 12 bases between them. CDR3 protein: CASSEGVVNYGYTF. CDR3 DNA sequence: TGTGCCAGCAGTGAAGGGGTCGTGAACTATGGCTACACCTTC.

V and J are TRBV5-1 and TRBJ1-1; maybe TRBD1 (5 bases). Trimming removed 0 bases at V and 5 bases at J, with 11 bases between. CDR1 SGHRS and CDR2 YFSETQ come from the germline V gene. The CDR3 covers 14 residues. The CDR3 loop reads CASSLDARATEAFF. The CDR3, as DNA: TGCGCCAGCAGCTTGGACGCCAGGGCGACTGAAGCTTTCTTT.

The rearrangement links TRBV27 to TRBJ1-2; D may be TRBD1 (6 bases). This CDR3 is built from 15 residues. V dropped 1 base and J dropped 6 bases, with 15 bases sitting between them. Germline lookup yields CDR1 MNHEY and CDR2 SMNVEV (reference sequence). CDR3 in DNA: TGTGCCAGCAGTTTATTTAGTCAGGGGCTGGATGGCTACACCTTC. Translated, it gives CASSLFSQGLDGYTF.

The count of this clone is one. The rearrangement uses TRBV7-2 and TRBJ1-4; TRBD1 agrees at 8 bases. Germline V lookup: CDR1 SGHTA, CDR2 FQGNSA. CDR3 length: 14 amino acids. V was clipped by 5 bases and J by 6 bases; unmatched bases: 5. The CDR3 DNA is TGTGCCAGCAGCCCCGGGACAGGAGATGAAAAACTGTTTTTT. Encoded protein: CASSPGTGDEKLFF.

This rearrangement joins TRBV5-5 to TRBJ1-6; no reliable D call. Germline V gene lookup returns CDR1 SGHKS and CDR2 YYEKEE (reference sequence). The CDR3 has 15 residues. V lost 0 bases, J lost 4 bases, and 8 bases lay in between. The CDR3 protein is CASSLERTYNSPLHF. Here the CDR3 DNA reads TGTGCCAGCAGCTTGGAACGGACTTATAATTCACCCCTCCACTTT.

The V and J genes are TRBV29-1 and TRBJ1-2; D is ambiguous. Germline lookup yields CDR1 SQVTM and CDR2 ANQGSEA. V shed 6 bases and J shed 1 base, with 18 bases lying between them. CDR3 size: 15 residues. CDR3 in amino acids: CSVDNHPRFNYGYTF. In DNA, the CDR3 is TGCAGCGTCGACAACCACCCCCGATTTAACTATGGCTACACCTTC.

The chain joins TRBV7-3 to TRBJ2-4; TRBD2 aligns across 9 bases. CDR1 and CDR2 from the germline V gene are SGHTA and FQGTGA. This CDR3 comprises 17 residues. V dropped 6 bases and J dropped 8; count of bases not matched to a gene: 17. The CDR3 bases are TGTGCCAGCAGTCCTAATTTGGGGCGGGGGGGCCTAGACATTCAGTACTTC. This translates into CASSPNLGRGGLDIQYF.

This clone was seen a handful of times. CDR3 sequence reads: CAISEVTGVTEAFF. The CDR3 DNA follows: TGTGCCATCAGTGAGGTGACAGGCGTAACTGAAGCTTTCTTT. This chain uses TRBV10-3 with TRBJ1-1, with D possibly matching TRBD1 (6 bases). CDR3 length: 14 amino acids. Trimming took off 2 bases at V and 5 bases at J, with 12 bases between the two ends. In germline, CDR1 is ENHRY, CDR2 SYGVKD.

The chain uses TRBV5-1 and TRBJ1-2, with 7 bases fitting TRBD1. V was clipped by 4 bases and J by 0 bases; unmatched bases: 6. Per germline, CDR1 SGHRS and CDR2 YFSETQ. There are 15 residues in the CDR3. CDR3 amino acids: CASSTTGASNYGYTF. In DNA, the CDR3 is TGCGCCAGCAGCACCACAGGGGCCTCTAACTATGGCTACACCTTC.

CDR3 loop: CASTPQGLNTEAFF. For the CDR3, the DNA is TGTGCCAGCACCCCACAGGGTCTGAACACTGAAGCTTTCTTT. This chain links TRBV27 with TRBJ1-1; tentatively, D is TRBD1 (6 bases). Germline lookup yields CDR1 MNHEY and CDR2 SMNVEV (reference sequence). The V end was cut by 7 bases, the J end by 0 bases, with 12 bases between. The CDR3 is 14 residues long.

The gene calls are TRBV5-6 and TRBJ1-3; D gene unclear. This CDR3 has 15 amino acids. CDR1 is SGHDT, CDR2 YYEEEE, per germline. The V end lost 4 bases, the J end lost 4 bases, and 15 bases lay between the germline ends. The CDR3 loop is CASSPDKTVGNTIYF. DNA of the CDR3: TGTGCCAGCAGCCCCGACAAGACGGTCGGAAACACCATATATTTT.

This clone was seen only a few times. The chain combines TRBV4-3 with TRBJ1-6; tentative D call: TRBD1 (6 bases). Germline CDR1 reads LGHNA; CDR2 reads YSLEER. V was shortened by 0 bases and J by 9 bases, with 18 bases between the two germline ends. CDR3 length: 17 residues. In nucleotides, the CDR3 is TGCGCCAGCAGCCAAGATAGGGGGGAGGGCCTGGGTTCACCCCTCCACTTT. It translates to CASSQDRGEGLGSPLHF.

The chain employs TRBV10-2 and TRBJ1-2; D perhaps matches TRBD1 (5 bases). V was cut by 3 bases and J by 4 bases, with 9 bases left in between. Germline assignment: CDR1 WSHSY and CDR2 SAAADI. This CDR3 is 13 amino acids long. DNA for the CDR3: TGCGCCAGCAGTGATCAGGGTATCTATGGCTACACCTTC. Translated, it gives CASSDQGIYGYTF.

The CDR3 reads CASSSGERGYTF. CDR3 coding DNA: TGTGCCAGTAGCTCAGGGGAGAGGGGCTACACCTTC. The chain combines TRBV19 with TRBJ1-2, with TRBD1 as a possible D gene (6 bases). The CDR3 runs to 12 residues. Germline V gene sequence: CDR1 LNHDA, CDR2 SQIVND (reference sequence). V lost 6 bases, J lost 8 bases, and 13 bases lay in between.

On this clone: One end of the junction fails to match germline, which may point to a read error. V and J are TRBV19 and TRBJ2-1, with 9 bases aligning to TRBD1. Germline V gives CDR1 LNHDA, CDR2 SQIVND (reference sequence). The CDR3 covers 15 residues. The CDR3, as DNA: TGTGCCAGTAGTCTAGAGGGACAGGGAATGCATGAGCAGTTCTTC. This translates into CASSLEGQGMHEQFF.

V gene TRBV6-5 combines with J gene TRBJ1-3; no definite D call. V dropped 0 bases and J dropped 1 base, with 7 bases sitting between them. Germline-derived CDR1 and CDR2 are MNHEY and SVGAGI. The CDR3 has 15 amino acids. CDR3 sequence: CASSYSIGSGNTIYF. Here the CDR3 DNA reads TGTGCCAGCAGTTACTCGATCGGGTCTGGAAACACCATATATTTT.

V usage is TRBV6-5 and J usage is TRBJ2-7, with D possibly TRBD1 on 6 matching bases. This CDR3 spans 15 amino acids. The V gene lost 6 bases and the J gene lost 1 base, with 16 bases spanning the gap. The germline V gene has CDR1 MNHEY and CDR2 SVGAGI. This CDR3 is CASSRQATGSYEQYF. In DNA, the CDR3 is TGTGCCAGCAGCAGACAGGCAACCGGGTCCTACGAGCAGTACTTC.

V gene TRBV6-1 combines with J gene TRBJ1-6; D might be TRBD1 (6 bases). Trimming shortened V by 6 bases and J by 8 bases, and 14 bases separated the two germline ends. Per germline, CDR1 MNHNS and CDR2 SASEGT. The CDR3 has 14 residues. The DNA of the CDR3 is TGTGCCAGCAGGGCCCCAGGGGACCATTCACCCCTCCACTTT. It codes for CASRAPGDHSPLHF.

The rearrangement links TRBV5-1 to TRBJ2-5; 12 nucleotides line up with TRBD2. CDR1 is SGHRS and CDR2 is YFSETQ in the germline V gene. There are 18 residues in the CDR3. The ends lost 4 bases at V and 0 bases at J; junction bases unmatched: 10. The CDR3 sequence: CASSPRLAGVEYQETQYF. CDR3 in DNA: TGCGCCAGCAGCCCAAGACTAGCGGGGGTTGAGTACCAAGAGACCCAGTACTTC. Looking up the rest from reference TRBV5-1 and TRBJ2-5 gives the full variable domain: KAGVTQTPRYLIKTRGQQVTLSCSPISGHRSVSWYQQTPGQGLQFLFEYFSETQRNKGNFPGRFSGRQFSNSRSEMNVSTLELGDSALYLCASSPRLAGVEYQETQYFGPGTRLLVL.

The gene calls are TRBV7-9 and TRBJ1-2; D is possibly TRBD1 (5 bases). CDR1 is SEHNR, CDR2 FQNEAQ, per germline (reference sequence). Trimming pared 5 bases from V and 8 bases from J, leaving 18 bases between. This CDR3 spans 14 amino acids. CDR3 coding DNA: TGTGCCAGCAGCCAAACAACAGGCCTGTTGGGCTACACCTTC. Its protein is CASSQTTGLLGYTF.

This clone has a single count. The CDR3 region is CASSQAPGGGNTIYF. CDR3 coding DNA: TGCGCCAGCAGCCAAGCCCCAGGGGGCGGAAACACCATATATTTT. This sequence joins TRBV4-3 and TRBJ1-3; TRBD1 matches 8 bases. The CDR3 runs to 15 residues. The germline V gene has CDR1 LGHNA and CDR2 YSLEER. V trimming: 1 base; J trimming: 4 bases; junction bases outside the gene matches: 3.

The chain uses TRBV9 and TRBJ1-4; no firm D call. With 3 bases removed from V and 1 base from J, the gap between germline ends came to 7 bases. The CDR3 is 14 amino acids. CDR1 and CDR2 from the germline V gene are SGDLS and YYNGEE. CDR3 protein: CASSATVTNEKLFF. The DNA for the CDR3 is TGTGCCAGCAGCGCCACAGTAACTAATGAAAAACTGTTTTTT.

This chain uses TRBV18 with TRBJ1-1; TRBD1 matches at 7 bases. V shed 5 bases and J 5 bases; nucleotides not matched to a gene: 11. CDR3 length: 15 amino acids. Per the germline V gene, CDR1 is KGHSH and CDR2 is LQKENI. This CDR3 reads CASSGSGGIGTEAFF. CDR3 nucleotides: TGTGCCAGCTCAGGTTCAGGGGGTATCGGAACTGAAGCTTTCTTT.

The chain couples TRBV7-2 to TRBJ1-1, with D possibly matching TRBD1 (5 bases). The CDR3 is 14 residues long. Trimming pared 5 bases from V and 0 bases from J, leaving 10 bases between. Germline lookup yields CDR1 SGHTA and CDR2 FQGNSA. Here the CDR3 reads CASSPPGLNTEAFF. The CDR3, as DNA: TGTGCCAGCAGCCCCCCAGGGCTGAACACTGAAGCTTTCTTT.

V gene TRBV4-2 combines with J gene TRBJ2-3, with 7 bases fitting TRBD2. V lost 4 bases, J lost 3 bases, and 10 bases stayed unmatched. CDR3 length: 16 amino acids. Germline assignment: CDR1 LGHNA and CDR2 YNFKEQ. CDR3 coding DNA: TGTGCCAGCAGCCCCACCCGGGGGAGGGAAACAGATACGCAGTATTTT. Translating it yields CASSPTRGRETDTQYF.

In its sample, this clone is medium-sized (0.01 to 0.1%). The V call is TRBV21-1, the J call TRBJ2-7; TRBD1 is the table's D call and was not checked against the DNA. TRBV21-1 is annotated as a pseudogene. This CDR3 region has 17 residues. The CDR3 spells CASSKKRRTGLSYEQYF. The CDR3 region has the DNA TGTGCCAGCAGCAAAAAGAGACGGACAGGACTTTCCTACGAGCAGTACTTC.